The 23 T cell receptor beta chains presented below share a single source sample, sequenced in a study of human T cells and chemical hapten exposure. The time point: patch test 1, 2 weeks after DPC sensitization. Documented treatment: therapeutic diphenylcyclopropenone sensitization with weekly scalp DPC. TCRdb redid the calling of the RACE reads with MiXCR, one entry per CDR3 protein. The sample lists tens of thousands of distinct CDR3 sequences, about 10% occurring once. Sequences were derived from whole blood, sampled in connection with sensitization to the hapten diphenylcyclopropenone (DPC). The receptors here all came from a man in his forties with alopecia areata. Some clones in this sample may be carry-over from other donors' samples.

This clonotype came up a few times. The rearrangement links TRBV25-1 to TRBJ2-5; D perhaps matches TRBD1 (5 bases). The V end lost 6 bases, the J end lost 1 base, and 9 bases lay between the germline ends. CDR3 length: 13 residues. Germline CDR1 reads MGHDK; CDR2 reads SYGVNS. The CDR3 sequence: CASSQTVQETQYF. CDR3 nucleotides: TGTGCCAGCAGCCAGACAGTCCAAGAGACCCAGTACTTC.

This chain uses TRBV27 with TRBJ2-1; no reliable D call. V lost 5 bases, J lost 2 bases, and 10 bases lay in between. The germline CDR1 and CDR2 sequences are MNHEY and SMNVEV (reference sequence). This CDR3 spans 14 amino acids. CDR3 amino acids: CASSPSHTYNEQFF. CDR3 DNA: TGTGCCAGCAGTCCTAGTCACACCTACAATGAGCAGTTCTTC.

This clonotype was counted ten times or more. The chain couples TRBV7-2 to TRBJ2-5, with 7 positions matching TRBD2. J gave up 2 bases and V 1 base, and 4 bases lay outside the gene matches. This CDR3 comprises 15 residues. Germline lookup yields CDR1 SGHTA and CDR2 FQGNSA. CDR3 coding DNA: TGTGCCAGCAGCTTAGTGGTCGGGAGGCAAGAGACCCAGTACTTC. Protein sequence: CASSLVVGRQETQYF.

This clonotype occurred a few times. The chain uses TRBV30 and TRBJ1-2; the D is unclear. This CDR3 has 12 amino acids. In germline, CDR1 is GTSNPN, CDR2 SVGIG (reference sequence). Trimming left V 0 bases short and J 4 bases short, with 6 bases between. The CDR3 here is CAWSVTLYGYTF. The CDR3 DNA reads TGTGCCTGGAGTGTCACACTCTATGGCTACACCTTC.

Only a few counts were recorded for this clonotype. This chain's CDR3 is CASSSQSGLEFF. The CDR3, as DNA: TGTGCCAGCAGTTCGCAGTCGGGACTAGAGTTCTTC. The gene calls are TRBV12-3 or TRBV12-4 and TRBJ2-1; 8 nucleotides agree with TRBD2. V lost 4 bases to trimming and J lost 14 bases; unmatched junction nucleotides: 7. The CDR3 is 12 residues long.

The J gene is TRBJ1-5, the V gene TRBV14; a possible D gene is TRBD1 (6 bases). Per germline, CDR1 SGHDN and CDR2 FVKESK. V lost 2 bases and J 10 bases, leaving 12 bases between the germline ends. This CDR3 has 13 amino acids. CDR3 DNA sequence: TGTGCCAGCAGCCAACTAGGGGGGTACCCCCAGCATTTT. Translated: CASSQLGGYPQHF.

This clonotype was seen a few times. The rearrangement links TRBV6-1 to TRBJ2-7; D is ambiguous. The germline V and J ends were trimmed by 2 bases and 0 bases, with 5 bases remaining between them. Germline-derived CDR1 and CDR2 are MNHNS and SASEGT. This CDR3 has 13 amino acids. CDR3 protein: CASSESFSYEQYV. CDR3 nucleotide sequence: TGTGCCAGCAGTGAATCGTTCTCCTACGAGCAGTACGTC.

The chain combines TRBV7-8 with TRBJ2-5; 8 nucleotides line up with TRBD2. The CDR3 extends over 16 amino acids. V dropped 3 bases and J dropped 4; count of bases not matched to a gene: 10. In germline, CDR1 is SGHVS, CDR2 FQNEAQ. CDR3 sequence reads: CASSLVASGHVETQYF. Written as DNA, the CDR3 is TGTGCCAGCAGCTTGGTCGCTAGCGGGCATGTAGAGACCCAGTACTTC.

The genes are TRBV4-2 and TRBJ2-3, with D tentatively TRBD2 (5 bases). The V end was cut by 0 bases, the J end by 1 base, with 20 bases between. Germline CDR1 reads LGHNA; CDR2 reads YNFKEQ. This CDR3 spans 19 amino acids. The CDR3, as DNA: TGTGCCAGCAGCCAAGATTTAAGCGGCAGCACAAAGCGCACAGATACGCAGTATTTT. Its protein is CASSQDLSGSTKRTDTQYF.

This chain links TRBV6-6 with TRBJ2-7; possibly TRBD1 for D (6 bases). V was pared by 6 bases and J by 4 bases, with 10 bases between. Germline V gene lookup returns CDR1 MNHNY and CDR2 SVGAGI (reference sequence). CDR3 length: 12 amino acids. The CDR3 DNA reads as TGTGCCAGCAGCCGGACAGAATACGAGCAGTACGTC. This gives the protein CASSRTEYEQYV.

This clonotype was counted many times. This chain uses TRBV7-6 with TRBJ2-3, with D unclear. The CDR3 extends over 14 amino acids. Germline values: CDR1 SGHVS, CDR2 FNYEAQ. Trimming shortened V by 1 base and J by 1 base, and 6 bases separated the two germline ends. The CDR3 bases are TGTGCCAGCAGCTTAGGAGATCGCACAGATACGCAGTATTTT. Amino acids: CASSLGDRTDTQYF.

This clonotype came up many times. This CDR3 reads CASSLALGATNEKLFF. Written as DNA, the CDR3 is TGTGCCAGCAGCTTAGCTCTGGGGGCAACTAATGAAAAACTGTTTTTT. The V and J genes are TRBV7-9 and TRBJ1-4, with a tentative D call TRBD1 (5 bases). CDR1 is SEHNR, CDR2 FQNEAQ, per germline (reference sequence). Trimming left V 0 bases short and J 0 bases short, with 8 bases between. The CDR3 extends over 16 amino acids.

The rearrangement uses TRBV3-2 and TRBJ2-7. TRBV3-2 counts as a pseudogene. The CDR3 has 10 amino acids. CDR3 DNA sequence: TGTGCCAGCAGCCACGGAGAACAGTACGTC. It specifies CASSHGEQYV.

This clonotype appeared a few times. The chain employs TRBV19 and TRBJ1-1; weak D call: TRBD1 (5 bases). Trimming cost V 7 bases and J 2 bases, with 17 bases left between them. This CDR3 is 15 amino acids long. Germline loops: CDR1 LNHDA, CDR2 SQIVND (reference sequence). The CDR3 reads CASNHIPDTNTEAFF. CDR3 coding DNA: TGTGCCAGTAATCATATCCCGGACACCAACACTGAAGCTTTCTTT.

This chain joins TRBV12-3 or TRBV12-4 and TRBJ1-5; the D gene is possibly TRBD1 (5 bases). The V end was cut by 3 bases, the J end by 3 bases, with 9 bases between. The CDR3 spans 14 residues. Here the CDR3 DNA reads TGTGCCAGCAGTTTTGGCAGGGTCAATCAGCCCCAGCATTTT. Its protein product is CASSFGRVNQPQHF.

This clonotype was recorded at least ten times. This chain uses TRBV20-1 with TRBJ1-2, with D uncertain. CDR1 is DFQATT, CDR2 SNEGSKA, per germline (reference sequence). This CDR3 has 15 residues. The ends were cut back, 0 bases at V and 6 bases at J, with 17 bases in the middle. The CDR3 loop reads CSARDFGRLRHGYTF. The CDR3 DNA reads TGCAGTGCTAGAGATTTCGGACGGTTGAGGCATGGCTACACCTTC.

V gene TRBV10-3 combines with J gene TRBJ2-7; 12 positions match TRBD2. V trimming: 6 bases; J trimming: 1 base; junction bases outside the gene matches: 4. Germline V gene lookup returns CDR1 ENHRY and CDR2 SYGVKD. The CDR3 length is 15 residues. CDR3 nucleotides: TGTGCCATCAGCTCCGGACTAGCGGGATCCTACGAGCAGTACGTC. This translates into CAISSGLAGSYEQYV.

This clonotype was counted at least ten times. CDR3 in DNA: TGTGCCACCAGTGATTGGGGAACGGGAGGGACCACAGATACGCAGTATTTT. Its protein is CATSDWGTGGTTDTQYF. The chain combines TRBV24-1 with TRBJ2-3; 8 bases line up with TRBD2. This CDR3 comprises 17 residues. Trimming took 2 bases from V and 2 from J; bases not matched to a gene: 8. CDR1 KGHDR and CDR2 SFDVKD come from the germline V gene.

The genes are TRBV29-1 and TRBJ1-3; no reliable D call. This CDR3 has 12 residues. Germline CDR1 and CDR2: SQVTM and ANQGSEA. V was cut by 4 bases and J by 3 bases, with 7 bases left in between. CDR3 sequence (DNA): TGCAGCGTTGGTGGAATTGGAAACACCATATATTTT. Protein sequence: CSVGGIGNTIYF.

The chain employs TRBV7-2 and TRBJ2-1, with a weak D call TRBD2 (5 bases). Trimming took 2 bases from V and 9 from J, leaving 11 bases between them. CDR1 is SGHTA, CDR2 FQGNSA, per germline. This CDR3 comprises 13 residues. The CDR3 sequence: CASSLSTSGEQFF. The CDR3 DNA is TGTGCCAGCAGCTTATCAACTAGTGGTGAGCAGTTCTTC.

A few counts support this clonotype. V and J are TRBV6-2 or TRBV6-3 and TRBJ2-1; D ambiguous. This CDR3 spans 11 amino acids. Germline CDR1 reads MNHEY; CDR2 reads SVGEGT. V gave up 3 bases and J gave up 12 bases, with 9 bases separating them. This CDR3 reads CASSYPYPQFF. CDR3 nucleotide sequence: TGTGCCAGCAGTTATCCATATCCGCAGTTCTTC.

This clonotype was observed a few times. This chain links TRBV28 with TRBJ2-7; D remains ambiguous. Between the trimmed V and J ends, which lost 4 bases and 0 bases, there was a span of 10 bases. The CDR3 loop spans 14 amino acids. CDR1 is MDHEN, CDR2 SYDVKM, per germline. The CDR3, as DNA: TGTGCCAGCAGTTCACCGGGCCCCTCCTACGAGCAGTACTTC. Protein product: CASSSPGPSYEQYF.

There are a few counts of this clonotype. V gene TRBV10-3 combines with J gene TRBJ2-3, with TRBD2 identical over 8 bases. This CDR3 spans 15 amino acids. From germline, CDR1 is ENHRY and CDR2 SYGVKD. V was clipped by 2 bases and J by 2 bases; unmatched bases: 3. The CDR3 bases are TGTGCCATCAGTGAGACACTAGCGGCCACAGATACGCAGTATTTT. Protein product: CAISETLAATDTQYF.